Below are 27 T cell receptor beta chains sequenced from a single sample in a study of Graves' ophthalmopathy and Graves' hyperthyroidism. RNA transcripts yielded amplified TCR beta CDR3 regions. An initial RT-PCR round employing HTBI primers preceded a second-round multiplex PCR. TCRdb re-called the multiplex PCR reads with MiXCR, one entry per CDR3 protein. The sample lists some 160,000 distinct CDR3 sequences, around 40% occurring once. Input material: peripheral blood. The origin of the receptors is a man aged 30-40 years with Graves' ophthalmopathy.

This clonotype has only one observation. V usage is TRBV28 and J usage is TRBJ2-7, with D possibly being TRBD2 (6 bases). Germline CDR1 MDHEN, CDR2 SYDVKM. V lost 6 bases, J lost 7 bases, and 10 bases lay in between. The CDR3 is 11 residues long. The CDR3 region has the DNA TGTGCCAGCAGCCCACGGGGGGAGCAGTACTTC. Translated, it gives CASSPRGEQYF.

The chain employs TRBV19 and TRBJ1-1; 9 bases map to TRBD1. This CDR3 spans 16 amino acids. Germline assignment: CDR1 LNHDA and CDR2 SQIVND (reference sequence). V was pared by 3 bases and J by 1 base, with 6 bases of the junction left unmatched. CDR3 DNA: TGTGCCAGTAGTATTAACAGGGGGCAAAGGAACACTGAAGCTTTCTTT. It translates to CASSINRGQRNTEAFF.

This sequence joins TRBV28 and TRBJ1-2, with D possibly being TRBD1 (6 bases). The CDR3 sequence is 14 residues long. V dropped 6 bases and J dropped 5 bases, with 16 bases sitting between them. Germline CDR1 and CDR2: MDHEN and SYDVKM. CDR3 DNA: TGTGCCAGCAGCCTCCCCAAAGGGGGTTATGGCTACACCTTC. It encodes CASSLPKGGYGYTF.

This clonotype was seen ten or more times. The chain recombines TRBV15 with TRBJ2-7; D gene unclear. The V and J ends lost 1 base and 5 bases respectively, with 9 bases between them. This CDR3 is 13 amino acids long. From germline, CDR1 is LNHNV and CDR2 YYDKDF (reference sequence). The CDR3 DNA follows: TGTGCCACCAGCAGAGCGTCCTCGAACGAGCAGTACTTC. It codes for CATSRASSNEQYF.

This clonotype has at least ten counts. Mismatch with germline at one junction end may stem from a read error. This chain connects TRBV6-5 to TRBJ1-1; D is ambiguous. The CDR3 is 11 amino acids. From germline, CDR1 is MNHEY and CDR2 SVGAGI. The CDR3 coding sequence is TGTGCCAGCGGCACGGTTGCCGGGATGGGGTTT. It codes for CASGTVAGMGF.

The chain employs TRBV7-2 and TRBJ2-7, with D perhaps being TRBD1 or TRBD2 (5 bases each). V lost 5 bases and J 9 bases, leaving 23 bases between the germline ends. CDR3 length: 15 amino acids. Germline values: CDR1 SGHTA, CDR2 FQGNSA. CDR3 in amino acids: CASSPDGANYEWQYF. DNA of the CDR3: TGTGCCAGCAGCCCCGACGGGGCAAACTACGAGTGGCAGTACTTC.

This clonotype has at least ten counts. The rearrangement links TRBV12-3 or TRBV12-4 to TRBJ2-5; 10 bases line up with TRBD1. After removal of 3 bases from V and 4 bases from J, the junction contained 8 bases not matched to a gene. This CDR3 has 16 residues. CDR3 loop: CASSFSDRGHRETQYF. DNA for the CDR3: TGTGCCAGCAGTTTCAGTGACAGGGGGCATCGAGAGACCCAGTACTTC.

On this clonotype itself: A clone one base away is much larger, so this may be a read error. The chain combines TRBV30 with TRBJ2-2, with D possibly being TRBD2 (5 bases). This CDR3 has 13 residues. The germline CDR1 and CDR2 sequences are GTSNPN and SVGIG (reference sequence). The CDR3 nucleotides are TGTGCCTGGAGTTGGGAGAACATCGGGGAGCTGTTTTTT. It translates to CAWSWENIGELFF.

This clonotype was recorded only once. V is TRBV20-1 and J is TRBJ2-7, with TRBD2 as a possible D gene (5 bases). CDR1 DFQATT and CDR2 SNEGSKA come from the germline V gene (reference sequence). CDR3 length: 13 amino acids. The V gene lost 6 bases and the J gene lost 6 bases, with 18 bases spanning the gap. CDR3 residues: CSASATAEGEQYF. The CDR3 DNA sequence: TGCAGTGCCTCTGCGACTGCCGAGGGCGAGCAGTACTTC.

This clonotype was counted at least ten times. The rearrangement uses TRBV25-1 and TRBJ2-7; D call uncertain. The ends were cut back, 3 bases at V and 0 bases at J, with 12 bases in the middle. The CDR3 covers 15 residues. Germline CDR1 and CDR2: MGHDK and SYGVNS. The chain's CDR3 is CASSDVDVNSYEQYF. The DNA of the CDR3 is TGTGCCAGCAGTGATGTTGACGTAAACTCCTACGAGCAGTACTTC.

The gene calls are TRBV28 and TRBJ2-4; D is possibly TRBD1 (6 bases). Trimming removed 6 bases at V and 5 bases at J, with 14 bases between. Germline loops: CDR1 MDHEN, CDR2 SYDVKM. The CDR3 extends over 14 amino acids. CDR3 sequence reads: CASSPDRSQNIQYF. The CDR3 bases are TGTGCCAGCAGCCCAGACAGGTCCCAAAACATTCAGTACTTC.

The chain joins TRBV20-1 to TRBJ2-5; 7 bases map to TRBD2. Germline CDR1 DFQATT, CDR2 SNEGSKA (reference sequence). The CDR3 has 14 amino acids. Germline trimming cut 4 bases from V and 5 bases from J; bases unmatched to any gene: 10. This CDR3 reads CSANLGGGEETQYF. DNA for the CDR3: TGCAGTGCTAACCTGGGTGGGGGGGAGGAGACCCAGTACTTC.

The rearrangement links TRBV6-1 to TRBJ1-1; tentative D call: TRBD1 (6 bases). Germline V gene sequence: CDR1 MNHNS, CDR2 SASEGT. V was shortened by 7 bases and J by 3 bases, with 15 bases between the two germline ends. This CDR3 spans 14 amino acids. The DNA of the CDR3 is TGTGCCAGCATCGGAACCACAGGGTACACTGAAGCTTTCTTT. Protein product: CASIGTTGYTEAFF.

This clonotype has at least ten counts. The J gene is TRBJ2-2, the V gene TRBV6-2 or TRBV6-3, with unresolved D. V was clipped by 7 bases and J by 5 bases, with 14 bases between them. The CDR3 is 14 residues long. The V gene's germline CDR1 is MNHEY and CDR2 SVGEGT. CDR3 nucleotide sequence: TGTGCCAGCAACCCTGCCAGGCGTACCGGGGAGCTGTTTTTT. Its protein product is CASNPARRTGELFF.

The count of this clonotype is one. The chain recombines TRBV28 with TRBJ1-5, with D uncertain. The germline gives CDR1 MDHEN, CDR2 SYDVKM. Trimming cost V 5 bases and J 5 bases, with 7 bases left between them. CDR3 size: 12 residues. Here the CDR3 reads CASSRTDQPQHF. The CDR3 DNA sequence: TGTGCCAGCAGTCGCACGGATCAGCCCCAGCATTTT.

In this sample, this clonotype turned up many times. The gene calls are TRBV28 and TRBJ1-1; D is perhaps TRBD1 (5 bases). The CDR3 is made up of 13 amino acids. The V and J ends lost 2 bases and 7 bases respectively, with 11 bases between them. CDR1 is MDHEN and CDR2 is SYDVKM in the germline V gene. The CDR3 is CASSLGDVLEAFF. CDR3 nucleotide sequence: TGTGCCAGCAGTTTAGGGGACGTACTTGAAGCTTTCTTT.

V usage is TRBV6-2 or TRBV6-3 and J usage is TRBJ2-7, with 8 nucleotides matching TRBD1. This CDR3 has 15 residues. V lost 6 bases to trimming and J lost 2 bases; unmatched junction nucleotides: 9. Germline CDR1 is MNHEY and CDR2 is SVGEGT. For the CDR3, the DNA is TGTGCCAGCAGCCCCCCGGGACAGGTTACCTACGAGCAGTACTTC. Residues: CASSPPGQVTYEQYF.

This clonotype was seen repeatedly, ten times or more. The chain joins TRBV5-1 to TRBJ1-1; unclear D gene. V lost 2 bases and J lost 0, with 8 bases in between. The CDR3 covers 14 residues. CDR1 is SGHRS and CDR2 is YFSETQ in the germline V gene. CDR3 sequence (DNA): TGCGCCAGCAGCTTAACAGCCATGAACACTGAAGCTTTCTTT. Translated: CASSLTAMNTEAFF.

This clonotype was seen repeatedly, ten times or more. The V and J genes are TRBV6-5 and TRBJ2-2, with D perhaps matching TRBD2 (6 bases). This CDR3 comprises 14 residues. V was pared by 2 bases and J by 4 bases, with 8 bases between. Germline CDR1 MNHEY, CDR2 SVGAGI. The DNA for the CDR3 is TGTGCCAGCAGTTACCTAGCGCTCACCGGGGAGCTGTTTTTT. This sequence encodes CASSYLALTGELFF.

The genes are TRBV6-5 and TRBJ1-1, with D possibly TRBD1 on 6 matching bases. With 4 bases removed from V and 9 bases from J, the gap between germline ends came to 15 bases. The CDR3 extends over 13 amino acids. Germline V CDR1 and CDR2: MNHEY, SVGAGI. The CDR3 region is CASSSGQSKKAFF. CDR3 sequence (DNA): TGTGCCAGCAGTTCGGGACAATCTAAGAAAGCTTTCTTT.

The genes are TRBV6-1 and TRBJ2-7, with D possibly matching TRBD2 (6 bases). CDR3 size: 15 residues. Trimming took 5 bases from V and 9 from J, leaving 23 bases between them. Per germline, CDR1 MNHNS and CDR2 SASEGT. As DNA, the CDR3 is TGTGCCAGCAGTATTAGCGGTAACTCACCTACGGGGCAGTACTTC. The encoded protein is CASSISGNSPTGQYF.

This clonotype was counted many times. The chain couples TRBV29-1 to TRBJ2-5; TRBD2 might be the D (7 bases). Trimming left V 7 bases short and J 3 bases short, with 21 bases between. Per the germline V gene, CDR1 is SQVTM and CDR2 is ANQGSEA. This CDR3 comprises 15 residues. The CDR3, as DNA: TGCAGCGCCGTGGGGAGGGGGATCCCTGAAGAGACCCAGTACTTC. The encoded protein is CSAVGRGIPEETQYF. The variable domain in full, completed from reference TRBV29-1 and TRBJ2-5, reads SAVISQKPSRDICQRGTSLTIQCQVDSQVTMMFWYRQQPGQSLTLIATANQGSEATYESGFVIDKFPISRPNLTFSTLTVSNMSPEDSSIYLCSAVGRGIPEETQYFGPGTRLLVL.

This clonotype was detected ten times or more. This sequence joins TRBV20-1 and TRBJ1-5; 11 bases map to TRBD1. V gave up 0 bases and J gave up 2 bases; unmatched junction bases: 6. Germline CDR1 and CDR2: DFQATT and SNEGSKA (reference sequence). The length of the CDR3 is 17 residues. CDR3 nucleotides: TGCAGTGCTAGAGATCGGACAGGGGGCGGGGGCAATCAGCCCCAGCATTTT. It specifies CSARDRTGGGGNQPQHF.

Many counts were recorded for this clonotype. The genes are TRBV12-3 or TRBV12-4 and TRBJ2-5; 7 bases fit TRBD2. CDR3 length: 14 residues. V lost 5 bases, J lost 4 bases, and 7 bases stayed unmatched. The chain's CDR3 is CASSLGGNRETQYF. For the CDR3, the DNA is TGTGCCAGCAGTCTCGGGGGGAACCGAGAGACCCAGTACTTC.

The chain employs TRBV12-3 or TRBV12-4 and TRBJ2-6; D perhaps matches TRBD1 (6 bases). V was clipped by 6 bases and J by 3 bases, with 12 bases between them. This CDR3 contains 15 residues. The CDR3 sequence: CASRDNRVGANVLTF. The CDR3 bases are TGTGCCAGCAGGGATAACAGGGTTGGGGCCAACGTCCTGACTTTC.

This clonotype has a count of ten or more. The CDR3 loop is CASTPGASGRRETQYF. The CDR3 bases are TGTGCCAGCACCCCGGGGGCTAGCGGGAGAAGAGAGACCCAGTACTTC. This chain uses TRBV11-3 with TRBJ2-5, with TRBD2 matching over 10 bases. CDR3 length: 16 amino acids. The junction had 12 bases not matched to a gene; V was cut back by 7 bases and J by 4 bases. CDR1 and CDR2 from the germline V gene are SGHNT and YENEEA.

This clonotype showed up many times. CDR3 nucleotides: TGTGCCAGCAGATTACCGGGTCTGGGGACAACCGGGGAGCTGTTTTTT. This sequence encodes CASRLPGLGTTGELFF. The genes are TRBV11-1 and TRBJ2-2, with D possibly TRBD1 on 6 matching bases. Germline V gene sequence: CDR1 SGHAT, CDR2 FQDESV (reference sequence). Trimming pared 6 bases from V and 5 bases from J, leaving 19 bases between. The CDR3 runs to 16 residues.